Listed below are T cell receptor beta chains from one sample, sequenced in a study of Graves' ophthalmopathy and Graves' hyperthyroidism. TCRdb reanalysed the multiplex PCR reads using MiXCR and keeps one entry per CDR3 protein. The data hold 200,000 to 250,000 distinct CDR3 sequences, with under 30% observed a single time. The sample taken for sequencing was peripheral blood. The receptors were gathered from a man between 45 and 60 years old with Graves' ophthalmopathy. Each CDR3 is given with its conserved first and last residue. A D gene is named only where the DNA matches it firmly. The size of a clone is reported for some rows only, either as once, few or many, or as a class for expanded clones.

d_call	j_call	v_call	clone_size	cdr3_nt	cdr3_aa
-	TRBJ2-2	TRBV24-1	many	TGTGCCACCAGTGGCTGGGGTGCGAACACCGGGGAGCTGTTTTTT	CATSGWGANTGELFF
-	TRBJ2-7	TRBV5-1	-	TGCGCCAGCAGCTTGGAGCCAGGGGCGCACGAGCAGTACTTC	CASSLEPGAHEQYF
TRBD2	TRBJ2-7	TRBV28	-	TGTGCCAGCAGTTTCCGGCTAGCGGGATCCTACGAGCAGTACTTC	CASSFRLAGSYEQYF
-	TRBJ1-5	TRBV19	many	TGTGCCAGTAGTATTAGAGGGGTCGGCAATCAGCCCCAGCATTTT	CASSIRGVGNQPQHF
TRBD1	TRBJ2-7	TRBV6-5	-	TGTGCCAGCAGTTACTCGGGGACAGGTCGGAACGAGCAGTACTTC	CASSYSGTGRNEQYF
-	TRBJ1-5	TRBV6-5	-	TGTGCCAGCACTTGGGGGCAGGGCGGGAATCAGCCCCAGCATTTT	CASTWGQGGNQPQHF
-	TRBJ2-5	TRBV4-2	-	TGTGCCAGCAGCCAAGTTGGGGGAGTTGAGGAGACCCAGTACTTC	CASSQVGGVEETQYF
-	TRBJ1-1	TRBV4-2	many	TGTGCCAGCAGCCAAATCCCGGGACACGGGGCCTTGAACACTGAAGCTTTCTTT	CASSQIPGHGALNTEAFF
TRBD1	TRBJ2-7	TRBV6-1	-	TGTGCCAGCAGTGAGGCCGACAGGGGATCCCTCTACGAGCAGTACTTC	CASSEADRGSLYEQYF
TRBD2	TRBJ2-5	TRBV3-1	-	TGTGCCAGCAGCCAAAGTGAGGCCCGTAGCGGGAGAAAGACCCAGTACTTC	CASSQSEARSGRKTQYF
TRBD1	TRBJ1-1	TRBV12-5	many	TGTGCTAGTGTCTTCGACAGGGGGCATGTGTACACTGAAGCTTTCTTT	CASVFDRGHVYTEAFF
-	TRBJ2-7	TRBV6-5	-	TGTGCCAGCAGTTGGACTGCCAATCCCTACGAGCAGTACTTC	CASSWTANPYEQYF
-	TRBJ2-7	TRBV5-1	-	TGCGCCAGCAGCCACCTCCCGGGGACTGTCTCCGAGCAGTACTTC	CASSHLPGTVSEQYF
-	TRBJ2-5	TRBV6-5	many	TGTGCCAGCAGTCCCGGGTGGCAAATCCAAGAGACCCAGTACTTC	CASSPGWQIQETQYF
TRBD1	TRBJ2-7	TRBV11-2	once	TGTGCCAGCAGCTCCATGACAGGGACCTACGAGCAGTACTTC	CASSSMTGTYEQYF
-	TRBJ1-2	TRBV2	many	TGTGCCAGCACCGAAGTCGAGGACTATGGCTACACCTTC	CASTEVEDYGYTF
-	TRBJ2-5	TRBV10-1	many	TGCGCCAGCAGTGAGGCGGTTCAGGGAGAGACCCAGTACTTC	CASSEAVQGETQYF
-	TRBJ2-1	TRBV6-1	-	TGTGCCAGCGGCGGTTACAATGAGCAGTTCTTC	CASGGYNEQFF
TRBD1	TRBJ1-5	TRBV29-1	many	TGCAGCGCCCGGACAGGACACAATCAGCCCCAGCATTTT	CSARTGHNQPQHF
-	TRBJ2-5	TRBV7-9	many	TGTGCCAGCAGCACTCACCCAGAGACCCAGTACTTC	CASSTHPETQYF
-	TRBJ1-5	TRBV7-9	many	TGTGCCAGCAGCTCCACATCTAAAAGGAATCAGCCCCAGCATTTT	CASSSTSKRNQPQHF
-	TRBJ2-5	TRBV10-1	many	TGCGCCAGCAGTGAGTCTGGGGAGAATAGGGAGACCCAGTACTTC	CASSESGENRETQYF
-	TRBJ2-5	TRBV27	many	TGTGCCAGCAGCAGGGTCACGGAGACCCAGTACTTC	CASSRVTETQYF
-	TRBJ1-1	TRBV6-2/TRBV6-3	many	TGTGCCAGCAGTTACTCGACAGTAGACCGTACTGAAGCTTTCTTT	CASSYSTVDRTEAFF
-	TRBJ2-7	TRBV27	many	TGTGCCAGCAGTTCGGTCCTATCCTACGAGCAGTACTTC	CASSSVLSYEQYF
TRBD1	TRBJ1-1	TRBV30	few	TGTGCCTGGAAGGGACAGGGGGCGCGGGACACTGAAGCTTTCTTT	CAWKGQGARDTEAFF
-	TRBJ2-2	TRBV6-5	many	TGTGCCAGCAGGGTACAGGGTTCGAACACCGGGGAGCTGTTTTTT	CASRVQGSNTGELFF
TRBD1	TRBJ1-2	TRBV6-2/TRBV6-3	-	TGTGCCAGCAGGATCGACAGGGACTATGGCTACACCTTC	CASRIDRDYGYTF
-	TRBJ1-2	TRBV19	-	TGTGCCAGCAGCCCGAGGCTTGACGTGGGACGAGACTACACCTTC	CASSPRLDVGRDYTF
-	TRBJ2-5	TRBV11-2	many	TGTGCCAGCAGCTCGAACAACCAAGAGACCCAGTACTTC	CASSSNNQETQYF
-	TRBJ2-7	TRBV28	once	TGTGCCAGCAATGGCGGAGCCTACGAGCAGTACTTC	CASNGGAYEQYF
-	TRBJ2-3	TRBV10-1	many	TGCGCCAGCAGTGAGTCGACGGGAGCGGCAGATACGCAGTATTTT	CASSESTGAADTQYF
TRBD2	TRBJ2-2	TRBV6-2/TRBV6-3	many	TGTGCCAGCAGTTACTCCGGCGGGAGGGCCTTCGTAGCGAACACCGGGGAGCTGTTTTTT	CASSYSGGRAFVANTGELFF
TRBD1	TRBJ2-5	TRBV7-9	many	TGTGCCAGCACCATGGACAGGGATCAAGAGACCCAGTACTTC	CASTMDRDQETQYF
-	TRBJ2-7	TRBV11-2	many	TGTGCCAGCGCCGGTGCATACCCCTACGAGCAGTACTTC	CASAGAYPYEQYF
TRBD2	TRBJ2-5	TRBV29-1	many	TGCAGCGTTGGTAGCGGGATCCTCCAAGAGACCCAGTACTTC	CSVGSGILQETQYF
-	TRBJ2-7	TRBV7-8	-	TGTGCCAGCATCACCGAGACAGACTACGAGCAGTACTTC	CASITETDYEQYF
-	TRBJ1-5	TRBV6-2/TRBV6-3	many	TGTGCCAGCAGTAGGAGTAGCAATCAGCCCCAGCATTTT	CASSRSSNQPQHF
-	TRBJ2-7	TRBV6-1	-	TGTGCCAGCAGTGTCACCTCCTACGAGCAGTACTTC	CASSVTSYEQYF
-	TRBJ1-5	TRBV18	many	TGTGCCAGCTCCGGACAAGAAAATCAGCCCCAGCATTTT	CASSGQENQPQHF
TRBD1	TRBJ2-5	TRBV6-1	-	TGTGCCAGCAGGCTACAGGGGGCTCAACAAGAGACCCAGTACTTC	CASRLQGAQQETQYF
TRBD2	TRBJ2-5	TRBV30	many	TGTGCCTGGGGGACAGGACTAGCGGTCAGGGAGACCCAGTACTTC	CAWGTGLAVRETQYF
-	TRBJ2-7	TRBV7-9	many	TGTGCCAGCAGCCCCCAATCGTCGTACGAGCAGTACTTC	CASSPQSSYEQYF
TRBD1	TRBJ2-5	TRBV29-1	many	TGCAGCGTTCCATGGGACAGGGGGTTTGAGACCCAGTACTTC	CSVPWDRGFETQYF
TRBD1	TRBJ2-7	TRBV12-3/TRBV12-4	-	TGTGCCAGCAGAGCCGGGACAGGGGGATACTACGAGCAGTACTTC	CASRAGTGGYYEQYF
-	TRBJ2-5	TRBV12-3/TRBV12-4	many	TGTGCCAGCAGCTTAAGGGGGCAAGAGACCCAGTACTTC	CASSLRGQETQYF
TRBD2	TRBJ2-3	TRBV5-1	many	TGCGCCAGCAGCCGGACTAGCGGGGGGCTCAGCACAGATACGCAGTATTTT	CASSRTSGGLSTDTQYF
TRBD1	TRBJ1-6	TRBV3-1	many	TGTGCCAGCAGCCAAAGGACAGGGGAGCAGTCACCCCTCCACTTT	CASSQRTGEQSPLHF
-	TRBJ2-7	TRBV28	-	TGTGCCAGCAGCTCATCGACGGGACCAACCCGGGCGATCCCCTACGAGCAGTACTTC	CASSSSTGPTRAIPYEQYF